This T cell receptor beta chain originates from a study of cytomegalovirus exposure and HLA in healthy donors. Across the study: Among the approximately 380 donors who were genotyped, roughly 85% fell in the genetic ancestry cluster that is associated with self-reported Caucasian donors. Study-level points and caveats: According to a later analysis, most TCR beta chains associated with CMV appeared HLA-restricted. Some highly shared sequence variants likely arose as a pipeline artifact.

The PCR was carried out with 60 Vbeta primers and 13 Jbeta primers. Sequencing used immunoSEQ multiplex PCR; TCRdb keeps in-frame clones, though not all of them. Among 100,000 to 150,000 clones listed, about 78% were seen once. Of note for this clone: Its antigen is unknown.

The CDR3 loop spans 16 amino acids. From germline, CDR1 is ENHRY and CDR2 SYGVKD. Trimming removed 0 bases at V and 5 bases at J, with 13 bases between. Sequenced input: PBMCs. The receptor was derived from a human donor in good health. The gene calls are TRBV10-3 and TRBJ1-4; no clear D. DNA of the CDR3: TGTGCCATCAGTGAGTCCACCCGTAAGCGCAATGAAAAACTGTTTTTT. It encodes CAISESTRKRNEKLFF.